This T cell receptor beta chain stems from a study of beta chain features in type 1 diabetes. The overall study: Examined across all samples were over 85 million sorted cells.

Via the markers CD45RO/CCR7/CD25/CD127/CD95/CD27, stem cell-like memory, regulatory, central memory and naive CD4+ cells were sorted. Overall study findings and caveats: Reduced insertions and increased deletions marked VDJ junctions in type 1 diabetes patients. Compared with healthy donors, patients appeared to share more similar naive, central memory and regulatory TCRB repertoires.

Expressed TCRB transcripts were sequenced, since all the RNA that had been isolated was reverse transcribed. Assay: immunoSEQ multiplex PCR; the TCRdb copy retains only in-frame clones and omits some. This sample has approximately 160,000 clones, with less than 9.5% found just once. The CDR3 length is 14 residues. With 6 bases clipped from V and 0 bases from J, the junction kept 4 bases outside the gene matches. CDR1 is MNHEY and CDR2 is SVGAGI in the germline V gene. In regard to this clone: The antigen is unknown.

Source material: central memory CD4+ T cells from blood. The receptor comes from a woman under 30 in good health. The chain joins TRBV6-5 to TRBJ2-7; 8 positions agree with TRBD1. The CDR3 reads CASRHGQGSYEQYF. Written as DNA, the CDR3 is TGTGCCAGCAGGCACGGACAGGGCTCCTACGAGCAGTACTTC.